The rows below give T cell receptor beta chains drawn from one sample of a study of cytomegalovirus exposure and HLA in healthy donors. Clones were read by immunoSEQ multiplex PCR, and TCRdb kept only the in-frame ones, dropping some. This table has 150,000 to 200,000 clones, roughly 80% appearing once. The sample consisted of PBMCs. The receptors derive from a male donor in good health and CMV-seropositive. Both conserved end residues are part of each CDR3. D genes are given only for firm matches. For some rows the clone size is stated as once, few or many, or as a class when expanded; others skip it.

>-|TRBJ1-5|TRBV15|14|TRBD1
CATSGDRLNQPQHF
TGTGCCACCAGCGGGGACAGGCTCAATCAGCCCCAGCATTTT
>-|TRBJ2-7|TRBV6-5|15|TRBD1
CASSYTPTGGYEQYF
TGTGCCAGCAGTTACACCCCGACAGGGGGGTACGAGCAGTACTTC
>-|TRBJ2-5|TRBV15|14|-
CATSRGADEREQYF
TGTGCCACCAGTCGAGGAGCGGATGAAAGAGAGCAGTACTTC
>-|TRBJ2-7|TRBV29-1|17|TRBD1
CSVVLGQGEFSSYEQYF
TGCAGCGTTGTTCTTGGACAGGGCGAATTTAGTTCCTACGAGCAGTACTTC
>once|TRBJ1-5|TRBV30|14|-
CAWSVIDSNQPQHF
TGTGCCTGGAGTGTGATAGATAGCAATCAGCCCCAGCATTTT
>-|TRBJ2-7|TRBV7-9|17|TRBD2
CSSSSTQLLAEGYEQYF
TGTTCCAGCAGCTCGACTCAATTACTAGCGGAAGGCTACGAGCAGTACTTC
>-|TRBJ2-3|TRBV7-6|13|TRBD2
CASRREVTDTQYF
TGTGCCAGCAGGCGGGAGGTCACAGATACGCAGTATTTT
>-|TRBJ2-2|TRBV7-9|13|TRBD2
CAGTSGSVGELFF
TGTGCCGGGACTAGCGGGAGTGTCGGGGAGCTGTTTTTT
>-|TRBJ1-1|TRBV6-1|14|-
CASSEVGAGGQAFF
TGTGCCAGCAGTGAAGTGGGTGCGGGCGGCCAAGCTTTCTTT
>-|TRBJ2-7|TRBV30|14|TRBD1
CAWRGTGGGGEQYF
TGTGCCTGGAGGGGAACAGGGGGCGGCGGCGAGCAGTACTTC
>-|TRBJ2-7|TRBV7-2|15|TRBD2
CASRVRLAGVDEQYF
TGTGCCAGCAGGGTAAGACTAGCGGGAGTAGACGAGCAGTACTTC
>-|TRBJ1-1|TRBV7-2|15|TRBD1
CASSMGQRLNTEAFF
TGTGCCAGCAGCATGGGACAGAGACTGAACACTGAAGCTTTCTTT
>-|TRBJ1-1|TRBV7-9|16|TRBD1
CSSSLSPGQGRPEAFF
TGTTCCAGCAGCCTATCGCCGGGACAGGGGAGGCCTGAAGCTTTCTTT
>few|TRBJ1-2|TRBV7-9|13|TRBD1
CASSSGQYYGYTF
TGTGCCAGCAGCTCGGGACAGTACTATGGCTACACCTTC
>-|TRBJ2-1|TRBV4-3|13|-
CASSQGGYNEQFF
TGCGCCAGCAGCCAAGGCGGGTACAATGAGCAGTTCTTC
>-|TRBJ2-7|TRBV7-3|15|-
CASSLVSGSSYEQYF
TGTGCCAGCAGCCTAGTCTCGGGGAGCTCCTACGAGCAGTACTTC
>-|TRBJ1-1|TRBV7-2|20|TRBD1
CASSLALLPPPGQLVTEAFF
TGTGCCAGCAGCTTAGCCCTTCTCCCTCCCCCGGGACAGTTGGTTACTGAAGCTTTCTTT
>-|TRBJ2-2|TRBV28|17|TRBD2
CASSILGLAGVPGELFF
TGTGCCAGCAGTATATTGGGACTAGCGGGAGTACCCGGGGAGCTGTTTTTT
>-|TRBJ1-4|TRBV6-4|16|TRBD1
CASSESPGQGGEKLFF
TGTGCCAGCAGTGAAAGCCCGGGACAGGGCGGTGAAAAACTGTTTTTT
>-|TRBJ2-7|TRBV5-3|19|TRBD2
CARSPKLAGGRNSSYEQYF
TGTGCCAGAAGCCCAAAACTAGCGGGAGGCCGTAACAGCTCCTACGAGCAGTACTTC
>once|TRBJ1-2|TRBV28|14|TRBD1
CASSLQGGGDGYTF
TGTGCCAGCAGTTTACAGGGGGGTGGGGATGGCTACACCTTC
>-|TRBJ2-1|TRBV6-1|18|TRBD2
CASSEELAGDRSYNEQFF
TGTGCCAGCAGTGAAGAACTAGCGGGAGACCGATCCTACAATGAGCAGTTCTTC
>-|TRBJ1-5|TRBV10-3|14|-
CAIIGGQSNQPQHF
TGTGCCATCATTGGCGGACAGAGCAATCAGCCCCAGCATTTT
>-|TRBJ2-7|TRBV28|11|-
CASSDSYEQYF
TGTGCCAGCAGTGACTCCTACGAGCAGTACTTC
>-|TRBJ1-4|TRBV30|14|-
CAWSRGPGNEKLFF
TGTGCCTGGAGTAGAGGCCCGGGGAATGAAAAACTGTTTTTT
>-|TRBJ2-1|TRBV5-1|16|TRBD2
CASSLSQLAGTNEQFF
TGCGCCAGCAGCTTGTCCCAACTAGCGGGTACTAATGAGCAGTTCTTC
>-|TRBJ1-4|TRBV10-3|15|-
CAISESGPQYEKLFF
TGTGCCATCAGTGAGTCTGGGCCCCAATATGAAAAACTGTTTTTT
>-|TRBJ1-5|TRBV15|12|-
CATSLLRQPQHF
TGTGCCACCAGCCTACTAAGGCAGCCCCAGCATTTT
>-|TRBJ1-3|TRBV4-2|17|-
CASSQVWEGISGNTIYF
TGTGCCAGCAGCCAAGTGTGGGAGGGGATCTCTGGAAACACCATATATTTT
>-|TRBJ2-1|TRBV27|17|TRBD1
CASSFRWGTAHYNEQFF
TGTGCCAGCAGTTTCCGATGGGGGACAGCCCACTACAATGAGCAGTTCTTC
>-|TRBJ1-4|TRBV7-6|15|-
CASSLSHSGGEKLFF
TGTGCCAGCAGCTTATCCCACTCGGGCGGGGAAAAACTGTTTTTT
>-|TRBJ2-7|TRBV13|12|TRBD2
CASSYSGNEQYF
TGTGCCAGCAGCTATAGCGGGAACGAGCAGTACTTC
>-|TRBJ1-1|TRBV14|13|-
CASKTYLGTEAFF
TGTGCCAGCAAGACTTACTTAGGAACTGAAGCTTTCTTT
>few|TRBJ1-1|TRBV28|12|-
CASRSGATEAFF
TGTGCCAGCAGGTCAGGGGCCACTGAAGCTTTCTTT
>-|TRBJ2-5|TRBV7-9|12|-
CSSGTGQETQYF
TGTTCCAGCGGGACAGGTCAAGAGACCCAGTACTTC
>few|TRBJ2-7|TRBV7-6|13|-
CASSLESRGEQYF
TGTGCCAGCAGCTTAGAGTCTAGAGGCGAGCAGTACTTC
>-|TRBJ2-1|TRBV7-9|17|TRBD2
CASSFELWGGPGYEQFF
TGTGCCAGCAGCTTCGAACTGTGGGGAGGGCCAGGCTATGAGCAGTTCTTC
>-|TRBJ2-2|TRBV7-9|16|TRBD1
CASSIWTGGASGELFF
TGTGCCAGCAGCATTTGGACAGGGGGCGCATCCGGGGAGCTGTTTTTT
>-|TRBJ2-4|TRBV7-9|13|TRBD2
CASSLASGVIQYF
TGTGCCAGCAGCTTGGCTAGCGGGGTGATTCAGTACTTC
>once|TRBJ1-6|TRBV6-4|14|-
CASSLTGDNSPLHF
TGTGCCAGCAGTCTCACAGGAGATAATTCACCCCTCCACTTT
>-|TRBJ1-5|TRBV5-6|14|-
CASSLAPQQQPQHF
TGTGCCAGCAGCTTGGCTCCACAACAACAGCCCCAGCATTTT
>-|TRBJ2-1|TRBV15|15|-
CATSRAGTSYNEQFF
TGTGCCACCAGCAGAGCGGGAACCAGCTACAATGAGCAGTTCTTC
>-|TRBJ2-3|TRBV5-1|12|-
CASRQFTDTQYF
TGCGCCAGTCGACAGTTCACAGATACGCAGTATTTT
>-|TRBJ1-3|TRBV7-8|13|-
CASSYSSGNTIYF
TGTGCCAGCAGCTACAGCTCTGGAAACACCATATATTTT
>-|TRBJ2-1|TRBV25-1|13|-
CASSDSSKNEQFF
TGTGCCAGCAGTGATAGTAGCAAAAATGAGCAGTTCTTC
>-|TRBJ2-5|TRBV9|12|-
CASSAGLETQYF
TGTGCCAGCAGCGCGGGACTGGAGACCCAGTACTTC
>-|TRBJ1-4|TRBV15|15|TRBD1
CATSRGRQGYEKLFF
TGTGCCACCAGCAGAGGTCGACAGGGGTATGAAAAACTGTTTTTT
>-|TRBJ2-3|TRBV13|17|TRBD2
CASSPRGTSGSTDTQYF
TGTGCCAGCAGTCCCCGGGGGACTAGCGGGAGCACAGATACGCAGTATTTT
>-|TRBJ2-1|TRBV5-4|15|-
CASSWGQNANVEQFF
TGTGCCAGCAGCTGGGGACAAAATGCCAATGTTGAGCAGTTCTTC
>-|TRBJ2-3|TRBV5-1|15|TRBD1
CASSLEGALTDTQYF
TGCGCCAGCAGCTTGGAGGGGGCCCTCACAGATACGCAGTATTTT
>-|TRBJ2-1|TRBV27|18|TRBD2
CASSLGLAGVPVYNEQFF
TGTGCCAGCAGTTTAGGACTAGCGGGAGTACCAGTCTACAATGAGCAGTTCTTC
>-|TRBJ2-7|TRBV14|15|TRBD1
CASSHLTGLSSEQYF
TGTGCCAGCAGCCACCTGACAGGGCTTTCATCCGAGCAGTACTTC